The 13 T cell receptor beta chains below all came from one sample that was sequenced in a study of patients and donors after allogeneic stem cell transplantation. One entry per CDR3 protein results from TCRdb running MiXCR on the RT-PCR reads. The sample consists of about 74,000 distinct CDR3 sequences, 26% of them appearing once. The sequenced sample was blood, either unsorted or a sorted T cell fraction (not recorded which). These receptors were collected from a human donor who was either an allogeneic HSCT recipient or a stem cell or donor lymphocyte infusion donor (not recorded which). It is not recorded whose cells these are; they may come from a transplant donor.

The V gene is TRBV5-1, the J gene TRBJ2-1, with D unclear. With 4 bases removed from V and 13 bases from J, the gap between germline ends came to 12 bases. Per germline, CDR1 SGHRS and CDR2 YFSETQ. The length of the CDR3 is 11 residues. CDR3: CASSPDYVQFF. CDR3 DNA: TGCGCCAGCAGCCCCGATTATGTCCAGTTCTTC.

This clonotype has more than one count but fewer than ten. The V call is TRBV18, the J call TRBJ2-7; 7 nucleotides line up with TRBD2. The CDR3 is 14 amino acids. V lost 3 bases, J lost 0 bases, and 2 bases stayed unmatched. Germline CDR1 and CDR2: KGHSH and LQKENI. The CDR3 sequence is CASSPRESSYEQYF. For the CDR3, the DNA is TGTGCCAGCTCACCGCGGGAGAGCTCCTACGAGCAGTACTTC. Together with reference TRBV18 and TRBJ2-7, the CDR3 gives the full variable domain: NAGVMQNPRHLVRRRGQEARLRCSPMKGHSHVYWYRQLPEEGLKFMVYLQKENIIDESGMPKERFSAEFPKEGPSILRIQQVVRGDSAAYFCASSPRESSYEQYFGPGTRLTVT.

V usage is TRBV27 and J usage is TRBJ1-2, with D possibly being TRBD1 (6 bases). Germline lookup yields CDR1 MNHEY and CDR2 SMNVEV (reference sequence). V lost 5 bases, J lost 3 bases, and 22 bases lay in between. The CDR3 loop spans 17 amino acids. CDR3 sequence reads: CASSPLWGGAGDYGYTF. CDR3 DNA sequence: TGTGCCAGCAGTCCACTTTGGGGGGGCGCGGGGGACTATGGCTACACCTTC.

The genes are TRBV5-1 and TRBJ2-2; 10 positions match TRBD1. In germline, CDR1 is SGHRS, CDR2 YFSETQ. Trimming cost V 4 bases and J 3 bases; bases outside gene matches: 0. The CDR3 extends over 14 amino acids. The CDR3 sequence is CASSGTGDTGELFF. The CDR3 nucleotides are TGCGCCAGCAGCGGGACAGGGGACACCGGGGAGCTGTTTTTT.

The chain links TRBV5-1 to TRBJ1-1; possible D gene TRBD1, 5 bases. Trimming pared 1 base from V and 3 bases from J, leaving 10 bases between. CDR1 is SGHRS, CDR2 YFSETQ, per germline. The CDR3 runs 14 residues. This chain's CDR3 is CASSLLQGHTEAFF. The DNA for the CDR3 is TGCGCCAGCAGCTTGTTGCAGGGACACACTGAAGCTTTCTTT.

The chain is built from TRBV7-2 and TRBJ2-2; D is undetermined. Germline V CDR1 and CDR2: SGHTA, FQGNSA. The CDR3 runs to 14 residues. V was cut by 3 bases and J by 1 base, with 6 bases left in between. CDR3 protein: CASSFAKNTGELFF. The CDR3, as DNA: TGTGCCAGCAGCTTCGCCAAGAACACCGGGGAGCTGTTTTTT.

This clonotype occurred once. V and J are TRBV5-5 and TRBJ1-5; D remains ambiguous. V was shortened by 4 bases and J by 5 bases, with 19 bases between the two germline ends. There are 16 residues in the CDR3. Germline lookup yields CDR1 SGHKS and CDR2 YYEKEE (reference sequence). Written as DNA, the CDR3 is TGTGCCAGCAGCGTGTCCGGGTGGCTGTTACATCAGCCCCAGCATTTT. It codes for CASSVSGWLLHQPQHF.

The table lists this clonotype with many counts. The CDR3 DNA reads TGTGCCAGCAGCCCCCCCACAGGGGAGGAAGCTTTCTTT. Translation gives CASSPPTGEEAFF. This sequence joins TRBV12-3 or TRBV12-4 and TRBJ1-1; 7 nucleotides agree with TRBD1. The CDR3 spans 13 residues. V shed 6 bases and J 8 bases; nucleotides not matched to a gene: 9.

The rearrangement links TRBV4-2 to TRBJ1-5; possibly TRBD1 for D (6 bases). This CDR3 has 16 residues. V lost 1 base and J 4 bases, leaving 14 bases between the germline ends. CDR1 is LGHNA and CDR2 is YNFKEQ in the germline V gene. In DNA, the CDR3 is TGTGCCAGCAGCCAAGTCGGGGGCTCCAAAAATCAGCCCCAGCATTTT. It yields the protein CASSQVGGSKNQPQHF.

This clonotype was recorded a few times. This chain connects TRBV20-1 to TRBJ2-3, with 8 nucleotides matching TRBD2. This CDR3 contains 14 residues. Unmatched junction bases numbered 4, after V lost 3 bases and J lost 2 bases. CDR1 DFQATT and CDR2 SNEGSKA come from the germline V gene (reference sequence). CDR3 in amino acids: CSASPTSVTDTQYF. The CDR3 region has the DNA TGCAGTGCTAGCCCGACTAGCGTCACAGATACGCAGTATTTT.

This clonotype was seen ten or more times. The chain links TRBV5-1 to TRBJ2-3, with a possible D match to TRBD2 (6 bases). Trimming removed 2 bases at V and 3 bases at J, with 13 bases between. The CDR3 spans 15 residues. CDR1 is SGHRS, CDR2 YFSETQ, per germline. The CDR3 is CASSLPGSKTDTQYF. In DNA, the CDR3 is TGCGCCAGCAGCTTACCCGGGAGTAAGACAGATACGCAGTATTTT.

V and J are TRBV20-1 and TRBJ2-7; D remains ambiguous. Per the germline V gene, CDR1 is DFQATT and CDR2 is SNEGSKA (reference sequence). This CDR3 comprises 13 residues. Trimming removed 5 bases at V and 0 bases at J, with 11 bases between. The CDR3 here is CSAWTESSYEQYF. In DNA form, the CDR3 reads TGCAGTGCTTGGACGGAGAGCTCCTACGAGCAGTACTTC.

This rearrangement joins TRBV29-1 to TRBJ2-1, with 9 positions matching TRBD1. Germline trimming cut 3 bases from V and 5 bases from J; bases unmatched to any gene: 11. The CDR3 has 16 residues. The V gene's germline CDR1 is SQVTM and CDR2 ANQGSEA. The CDR3 loop is CSVDPTGTGRNNEQFF. CDR3 coding DNA: TGCAGCGTTGACCCCACCGGGACAGGGAGGAACAATGAGCAGTTCTTC.